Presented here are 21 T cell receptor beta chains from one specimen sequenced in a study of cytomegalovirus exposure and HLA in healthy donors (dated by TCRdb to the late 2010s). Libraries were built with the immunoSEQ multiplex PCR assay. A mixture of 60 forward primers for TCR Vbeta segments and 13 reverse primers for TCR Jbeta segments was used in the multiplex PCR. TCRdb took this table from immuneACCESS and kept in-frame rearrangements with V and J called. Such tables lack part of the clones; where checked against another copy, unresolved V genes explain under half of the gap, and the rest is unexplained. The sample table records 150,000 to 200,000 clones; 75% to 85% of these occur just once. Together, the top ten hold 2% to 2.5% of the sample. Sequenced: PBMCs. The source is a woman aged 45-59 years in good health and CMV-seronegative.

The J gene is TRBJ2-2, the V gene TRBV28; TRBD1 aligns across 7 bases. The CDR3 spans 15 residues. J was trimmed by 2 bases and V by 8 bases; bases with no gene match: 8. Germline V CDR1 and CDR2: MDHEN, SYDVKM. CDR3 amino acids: CASRIGTVNTGELFF. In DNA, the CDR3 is TGTGCCAGCCGAATTGGGACAGTAAACACCGGGGAGCTGTTTTTT.

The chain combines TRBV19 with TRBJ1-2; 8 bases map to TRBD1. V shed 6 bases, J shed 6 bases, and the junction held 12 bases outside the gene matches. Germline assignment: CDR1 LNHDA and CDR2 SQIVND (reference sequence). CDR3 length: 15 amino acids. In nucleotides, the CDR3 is TGTGCCAGTAGCAACCCGGGACAGGTCGGTGATGGCTACACCTTC. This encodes CASSNPGQVGDGYTF.

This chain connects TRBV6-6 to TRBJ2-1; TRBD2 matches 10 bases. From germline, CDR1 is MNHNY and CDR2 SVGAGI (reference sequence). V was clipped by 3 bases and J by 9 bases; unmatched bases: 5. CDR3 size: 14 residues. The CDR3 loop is CASSYLLAGAEQFF. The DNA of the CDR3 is TGTGCCAGCAGTTATTTGCTAGCGGGAGCTGAGCAGTTCTTC.

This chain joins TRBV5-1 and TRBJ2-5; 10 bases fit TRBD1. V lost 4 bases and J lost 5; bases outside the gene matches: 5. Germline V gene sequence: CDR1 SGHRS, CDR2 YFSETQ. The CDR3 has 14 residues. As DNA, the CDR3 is TGCGCCAGCAGCCCGTCGGGACAGGGGGAGACCCAGTACTTC. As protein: CASSPSGQGETQYF.

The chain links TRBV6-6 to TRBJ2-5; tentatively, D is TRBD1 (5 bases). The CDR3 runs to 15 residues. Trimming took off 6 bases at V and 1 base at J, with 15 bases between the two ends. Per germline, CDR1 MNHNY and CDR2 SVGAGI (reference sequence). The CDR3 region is CASRGIDRAQETQYF. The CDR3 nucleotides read TGTGCCAGCAGAGGGATCGACAGAGCCCAAGAGACCCAGTACTTC.

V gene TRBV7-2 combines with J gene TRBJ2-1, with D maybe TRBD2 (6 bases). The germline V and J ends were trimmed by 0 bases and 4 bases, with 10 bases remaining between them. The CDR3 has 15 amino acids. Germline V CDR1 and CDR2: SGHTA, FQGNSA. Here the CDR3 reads CASSLAGSIYNEQFF. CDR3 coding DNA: TGTGCCAGCAGCTTAGCCGGGAGTATATACAATGAGCAGTTCTTC.

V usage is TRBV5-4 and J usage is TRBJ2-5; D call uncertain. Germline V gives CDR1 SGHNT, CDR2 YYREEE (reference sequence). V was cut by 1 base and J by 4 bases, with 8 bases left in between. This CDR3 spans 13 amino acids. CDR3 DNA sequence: TGTGCCAGCAGCTTGACAGCCTTAGAGACCCAGTACTTC. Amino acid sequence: CASSLTALETQYF.

CDR3 in amino acids: CASSNDGGSGHRETQYF. CDR3 nucleotide sequence: TGTGCCAGCAGCAATGACGGGGGGAGCGGACACAGAGAGACCCAGTACTTC. The chain uses TRBV21-1 and TRBJ2-5; the table's D call, TRBD2, was not checked against the DNA. TRBV21-1 is tagged as a pseudogene. The CDR3 has 17 residues.

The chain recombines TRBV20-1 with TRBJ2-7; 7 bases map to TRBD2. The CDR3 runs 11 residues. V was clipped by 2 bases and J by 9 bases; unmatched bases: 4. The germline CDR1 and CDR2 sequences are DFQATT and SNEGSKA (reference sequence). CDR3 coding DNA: TGCAGTGCTAGACGGGAGGAGGGGCAGTACTTC. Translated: CSARREEGQYF.

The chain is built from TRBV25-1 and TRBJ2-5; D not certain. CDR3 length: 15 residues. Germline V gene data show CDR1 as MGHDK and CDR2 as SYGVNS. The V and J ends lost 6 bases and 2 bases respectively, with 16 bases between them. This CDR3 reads CASSRYEYIQETQYF. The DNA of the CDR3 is TGTGCCAGCAGCCGATATGAATACATACAAGAGACCCAGTACTTC.

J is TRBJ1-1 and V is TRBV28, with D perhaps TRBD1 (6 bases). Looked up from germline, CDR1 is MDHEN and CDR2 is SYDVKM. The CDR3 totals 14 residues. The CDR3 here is CLTIRQDAGTEAFF. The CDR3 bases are TGTTTGACCATTCGACAGGACGCAGGCACTGAAGCTTTCTTT.

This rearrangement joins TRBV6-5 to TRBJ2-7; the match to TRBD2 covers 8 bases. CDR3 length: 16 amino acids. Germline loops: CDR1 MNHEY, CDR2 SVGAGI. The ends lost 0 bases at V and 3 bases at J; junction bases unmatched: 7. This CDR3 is CASSYSGRTSSYEQYF. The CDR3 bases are TGTGCCAGCAGTTACTCGGGACGGACTAGCAGCTACGAGCAGTACTTC.

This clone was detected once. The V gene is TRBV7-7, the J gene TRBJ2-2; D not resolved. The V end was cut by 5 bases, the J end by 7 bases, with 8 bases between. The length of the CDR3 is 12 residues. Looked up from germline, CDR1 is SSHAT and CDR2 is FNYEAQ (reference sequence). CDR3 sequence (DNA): TGTGCCAGCAGCAATAGTCTCGGGGAGCTGTTTTTT. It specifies CASSNSLGELFF.

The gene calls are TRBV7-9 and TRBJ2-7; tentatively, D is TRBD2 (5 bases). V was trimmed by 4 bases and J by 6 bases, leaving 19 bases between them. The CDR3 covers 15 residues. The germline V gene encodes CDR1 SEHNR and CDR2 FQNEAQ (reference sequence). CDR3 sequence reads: CASSSSRRSTGEQYF. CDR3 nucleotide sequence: TGTGCCAGCAGCTCCTCCAGGAGGTCAACGGGCGAGCAGTACTTC.

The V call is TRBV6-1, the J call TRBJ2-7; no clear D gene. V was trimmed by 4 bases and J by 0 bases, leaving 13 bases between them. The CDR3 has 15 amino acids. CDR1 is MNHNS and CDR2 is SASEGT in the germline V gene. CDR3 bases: TGTGCCAGCAGTGCTCAACCACAGATCTCCTACGAGCAGTACTTC. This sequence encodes CASSAQPQISYEQYF.

The DNA for the CDR3 is TGTGCCACCAGCAGCCCCAGGGGACAGGGGGTGACCGGGGAGCTGTTTTTT. Protein sequence: CATSSPRGQGVTGELFF. V and J are TRBV15 and TRBJ2-2; TRBD1 matches at 11 bases. The V and J ends lost 3 bases and 5 bases, in that order; junction bases with no gene match: 8. The CDR3 has 17 amino acids. The germline CDR1 and CDR2 sequences are LNHNV and YYDKDF (reference sequence).

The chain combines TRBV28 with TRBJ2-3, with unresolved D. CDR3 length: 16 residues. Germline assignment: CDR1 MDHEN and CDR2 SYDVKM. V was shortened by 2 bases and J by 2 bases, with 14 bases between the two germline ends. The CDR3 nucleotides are TGTGCCAGCAGTTTACGTGTAGCTGTTACCACAGATACGCAGTATTTT. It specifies CASSLRVAVTTDTQYF.

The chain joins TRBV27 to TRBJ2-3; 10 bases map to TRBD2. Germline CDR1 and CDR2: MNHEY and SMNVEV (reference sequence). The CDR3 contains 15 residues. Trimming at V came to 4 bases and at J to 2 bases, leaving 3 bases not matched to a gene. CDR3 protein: CASSSSGRATDTQYF. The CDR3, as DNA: TGTGCCAGCAGTTCGAGCGGGAGGGCCACAGATACGCAGTATTTT.

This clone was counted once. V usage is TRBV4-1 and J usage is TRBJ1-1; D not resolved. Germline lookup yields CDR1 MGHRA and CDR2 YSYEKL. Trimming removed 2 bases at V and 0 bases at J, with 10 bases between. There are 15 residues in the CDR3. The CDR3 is CASSQQVSVNTEAFF. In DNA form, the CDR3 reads TGCGCCAGCAGCCAACAGGTGTCGGTGAACACTGAAGCTTTCTTT.

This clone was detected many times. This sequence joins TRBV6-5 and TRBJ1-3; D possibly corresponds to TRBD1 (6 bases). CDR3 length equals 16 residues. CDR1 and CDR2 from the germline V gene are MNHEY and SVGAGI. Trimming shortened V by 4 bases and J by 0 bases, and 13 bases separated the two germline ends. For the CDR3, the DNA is TGTGCCAGCAGTTTACAGGGAGCGGACTCTGGAAACACCATATATTTT. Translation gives CASSLQGADSGNTIYF.

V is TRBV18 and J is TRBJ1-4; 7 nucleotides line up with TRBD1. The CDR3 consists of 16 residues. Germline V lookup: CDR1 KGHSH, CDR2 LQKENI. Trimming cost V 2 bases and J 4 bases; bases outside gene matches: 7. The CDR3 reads CASSPMSGQLNEKLFF. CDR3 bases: TGTGCCAGCTCACCAATGTCGGGACAGCTTAATGAAAAACTGTTTTTT.